This is a list of T cell receptor beta chains from one sample in a study of T cells in Graves' hyperthyroidism and ophthalmopathy. In TCRdb, the multiplex PCR reads were re-called with MiXCR into one record per CDR3 protein. The profile shows hundreds of thousands of distinct CDR3 sequences, roughly 20% of them singletons. The source material was blood. Receptors were obtained from a man aged 25-40 years with Graves' ophthalmopathy. Both conserved end residues are part of each CDR3. The D gene is left open where the match is weak. Size tells how often a clone was seen (once, few, many) or the class of an expanded clone, and some rows leave it out.

V	J	D	size	CDR3	DNA
TRBV19	TRBJ1-1	NA	NA	CASSIGGSRGAFF	TGTGCCAGTAGTATAGGAGGATCACGTGGAGCTTTCTTT
TRBV6-2/TRBV6-3	TRBJ2-1	NA	NA	CASSYYRDEQFF	TGTGCCAGCAGTTACTATCGCGATGAGCAGTTCTTC
TRBV4-1	TRBJ2-3	TRBD2	NA	CASSRIGTSGSTDTQYF	TGCGCCAGCAGCCGGATTGGGACTAGCGGGAGCACAGATACGCAGTATTTT
TRBV28	TRBJ2-7	NA	many	CASSLPPQGLPYEQYF	TGTGCCAGCAGCCTCCCTCCCCAGGGGTTGCCCTACGAGCAGTACTTC
TRBV27	TRBJ2-7	TRBD2	NA	CAGGLAGVQGFNLEQYF	TGTGCCGGGGGACTAGCGGGAGTCCAAGGTTTTAACTTGGAGCAGTACTTC
TRBV5-1	TRBJ2-1	NA	few	CASSQEPLAGNEQFF	TGCGCCAGCAGCCAAGAACCCCTAGCCGGCAATGAGCAGTTCTTC
TRBV6-5	TRBJ1-2	NA	few	CASSYSRQYGYTF	TGTGCCAGCAGTTACTCGAGACAGTATGGCTACACCTTC
TRBV28	TRBJ2-1	NA	few	CASSFMGLRQFF	TGTGCCAGCTCCTTTATGGGGCTTCGCCAGTTCTTC
TRBV20-1	TRBJ1-1	NA	few	CSAEADTNTEAFF	TGCAGTGCAGAGGCGGACACGAACACTGAAGCTTTCTTT
TRBV6-5	TRBJ2-7	NA	few	CASSYSKTQGGEQYF	TGTGCCAGCAGTTACTCTAAAACACAGGGTGGAGAGCAGTACTTC
TRBV6-2/TRBV6-3	TRBJ2-1	TRBD2	few	CASLTRRTSGRVGNEQFF	TGTGCCAGCCTTACCAGGAGGACTAGCGGGAGGGTCGGCAATGAGCAGTTCTTC
TRBV5-8	TRBJ1-5	NA	NA	CASTNQGANQPQHF	TGTGCCAGCACCAATCAGGGTGCTAATCAGCCCCAGCATTTT
TRBV2	TRBJ2-1	TRBD2	many	CASSEAKLAGAVNEQFF	TGTGCCAGCAGTGAAGCGAAGTTAGCGGGAGCGGTAAATGAGCAGTTCTTC
TRBV4-1	TRBJ2-7	NA	NA	CASSQSGGRNYEQYF	TGCGCCAGCAGCCAATCGGGGGGCAGAAACTACGAGCAGTACTTC
TRBV7-2	TRBJ1-5	NA	many	CASSLEGGGLQPQHF	TGTGCCAGCAGCTTAGAGGGGGGAGGCCTTCAGCCCCAGCATTTT
TRBV27	TRBJ2-1	TRBD2	few	CASSFTSGNEQFF	TGTGCCAGCAGTTTTACTAGCGGAAATGAGCAGTTCTTC
TRBV30	TRBJ2-7	TRBD1	many	CAWSRQGAGEQYF	TGTGCCTGGAGTCGACAGGGGGCGGGGGAGCAGTACTTC
TRBV5-1	TRBJ2-3	TRBD1	NA	CASSSGQGADPSTDTQYF	TGCGCCAGCAGCTCCGGACAGGGGGCAGATCCTAGCACAGATACGCAGTATTTT
TRBV5-1	TRBJ1-1	NA	many	CASSLADSEAFF	TGCGCCAGCAGCTTGGCAGACAGTGAAGCTTTCTTT
TRBV11-1	TRBJ2-7	NA	NA	CASSFGEEYEQYF	TGTGCCAGCAGCTTTGGGGAAGAATACGAGCAGTACTTC
TRBV7-2	TRBJ1-2	NA	NA	CASSLAETQYGYTF	TGTGCCAGCAGCTTAGCGGAGACTCAATATGGCTACACCTTC
TRBV28	TRBJ2-7	TRBD2	NA	CASSLAPGLAGEDEQYF	TGTGCCAGCAGTTTAGCCCCTGGACTAGCGGGAGAGGACGAGCAGTACTTC
TRBV2	TRBJ2-2	NA	few	CASSDAYQEVSGNTGELFF	TGTGCCAGCAGTGATGCGTATCAAGAGGTTAGCGGGAACACCGGGGAGCTGTTTTTT
TRBV3-1	TRBJ1-1	NA	many	CASSQTGSTEAFF	TGTGCCAGCAGCCAAACAGGGAGCACTGAAGCTTTCTTT
TRBV3-1	TRBJ2-7	NA	many	CASRHGSYKSYEQYF	TGTGCCAGCAGACACGGAAGTTATAAAAGCTACGAGCAGTACTTC
TRBV27	TRBJ1-6	NA	few	CASGTSWPLHF	TGTGCCAGCGGAACGAGCTGGCCCCTCCACTTT
TRBV6-2/TRBV6-3	TRBJ1-1	NA	NA	CASSSHGSPVHFF	TGTGCCAGCAGTTCCCACGGGAGCCCTGTACATTTCTTT
TRBV6-5	TRBJ2-7	NA	many	CASSYSAGSFTYEQYF	TGTGCCAGCAGTTACTCGGCGGGGTCCTTTACCTACGAGCAGTACTTC
TRBV29-1	TRBJ2-3	NA	many	CSVVAVWNHRLPDTQYF	TGCAGCGTTGTCGCGGTATGGAATCATAGATTGCCAGATACGCAGTATTTT
TRBV20-1	TRBJ2-2	TRBD2	few	CSAAGSTSGGLFF	TGCAGTGCTGCAGGATCCACTAGCGGTGGGCTGTTTTTT
TRBV12-3/TRBV12-4	TRBJ1-5	TRBD1	many	CASSLGRQGVEPQHF	TGTGCCAGCAGTTTAGGCCGACAGGGGGTGGAGCCCCAGCATTTT
TRBV3-1	TRBJ1-1	NA	many	CASSQVGYTVEAFF	TGTGCCAGCAGCCAAGTCGGGTATACGGTTGAAGCTTTCTTT
TRBV11-2	TRBJ2-3	NA	few	CASSSVRIADPSTDTQYF	TGTGCCAGCAGCTCAGTTAGGATCGCGGACCCTAGCACAGATACGCAGTATTTT